This entry concerns a single T cell receptor (beta chain). The antigen is not known. This specimen belongs to a study of T cells in Graves' hyperthyroidism and ophthalmopathy. Study conclusions and caveats: Most thyroid-expanded clonotypes above 0.001 were also found in blood.

The CDR3 contains 19 residues. V was shortened by 8 bases and J by 0 bases, with 23 bases between the two germline ends. CDR1 and CDR2 from the germline V gene are SGHTA and FQGNSA. Amplification of TCR beta CDR3 regions used RNA as the template. Using the HTBI primer set, a first-round RT-PCR was run on the TCR CDR3. TCRdb re-called the multiplex PCR reads with MiXCR, one entry per CDR3 protein. The table shows hundreds of thousands of distinct CDR3 sequences, with roughly 14% occurring only once. This TCR was recovered from a young man with Graves' ophthalmopathy. The sample consisted of blood. The chain is built from TRBV7-2 and TRBJ2-6; D possibly matches TRBD1 or TRBD2 (5 bases each). DNA of the CDR3: TGTGCCAGCTCACCACGAGCTGGTACGGGGCACTCTGGGGCCAACGTCCTGACTTTC. It yields the protein CASSPRAGTGHSGANVLTF.